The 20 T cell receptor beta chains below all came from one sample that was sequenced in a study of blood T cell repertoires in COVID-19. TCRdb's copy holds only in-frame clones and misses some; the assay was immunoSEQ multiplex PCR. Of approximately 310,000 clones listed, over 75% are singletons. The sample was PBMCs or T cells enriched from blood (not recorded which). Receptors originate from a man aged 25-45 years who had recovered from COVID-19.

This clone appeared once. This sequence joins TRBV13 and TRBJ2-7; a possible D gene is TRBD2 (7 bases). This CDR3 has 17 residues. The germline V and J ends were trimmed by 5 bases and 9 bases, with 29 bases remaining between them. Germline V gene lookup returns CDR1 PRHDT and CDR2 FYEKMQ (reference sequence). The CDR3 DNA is TGTGCCAGCAGCCACGGGGGAGGGGGAGCAGTTAGGGGATGGCAGTACTTC. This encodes CASSHGGGGAVRGWQYF.

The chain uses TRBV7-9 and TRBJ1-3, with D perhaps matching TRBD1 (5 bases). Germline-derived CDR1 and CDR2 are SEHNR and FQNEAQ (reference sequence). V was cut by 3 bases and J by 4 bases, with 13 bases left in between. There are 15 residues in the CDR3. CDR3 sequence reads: CASSFWRGVGNTIYF. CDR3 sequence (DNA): TGTGCCAGCAGCTTTTGGCGGGGCGTGGGAAACACCATATATTTT.

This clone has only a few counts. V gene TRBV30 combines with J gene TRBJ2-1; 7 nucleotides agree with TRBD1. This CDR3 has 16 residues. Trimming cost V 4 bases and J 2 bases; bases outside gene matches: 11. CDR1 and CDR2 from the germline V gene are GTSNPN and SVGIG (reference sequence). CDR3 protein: CAWNPKRGLTYNEQFF. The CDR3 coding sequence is TGTGCCTGGAACCCTAAAAGGGGGCTTACCTACAATGAGCAGTTCTTC. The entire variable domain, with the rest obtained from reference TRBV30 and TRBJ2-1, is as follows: SQTIHQWPATLVQPVGSPLSLECTVEGTSNPNLYWYRQAAGRGLQLLFYSVGIGQISSEVPQNLSASRPQDRQFILSSKKLLLSDSGFYLCAWNPKRGLTYNEQFFGPGTRLTVL.

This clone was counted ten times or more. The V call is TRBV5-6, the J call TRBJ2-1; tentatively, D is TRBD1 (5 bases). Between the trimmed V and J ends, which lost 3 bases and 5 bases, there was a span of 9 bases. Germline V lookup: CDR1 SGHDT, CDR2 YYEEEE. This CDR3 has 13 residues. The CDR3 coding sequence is TGTGCCAGCAGCTCTCAGGGTCACAATGAGCAGTTCTTC. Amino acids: CASSSQGHNEQFF.

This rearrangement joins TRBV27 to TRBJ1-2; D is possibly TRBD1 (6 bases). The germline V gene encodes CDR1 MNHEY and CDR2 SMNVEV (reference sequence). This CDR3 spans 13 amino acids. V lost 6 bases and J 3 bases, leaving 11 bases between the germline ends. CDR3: CASRTGTHYGYTF. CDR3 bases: TGTGCCAGCAGGACCGGGACACACTATGGCTACACCTTC.

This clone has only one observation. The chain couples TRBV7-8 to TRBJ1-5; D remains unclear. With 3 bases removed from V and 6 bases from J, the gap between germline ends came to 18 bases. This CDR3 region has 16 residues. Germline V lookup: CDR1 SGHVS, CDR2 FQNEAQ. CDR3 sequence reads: CASSLGSTSLGQPQHF. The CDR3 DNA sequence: TGTGCCAGCAGCTTGGGCAGCACCTCTTTGGGTCAGCCCCAGCATTTT.

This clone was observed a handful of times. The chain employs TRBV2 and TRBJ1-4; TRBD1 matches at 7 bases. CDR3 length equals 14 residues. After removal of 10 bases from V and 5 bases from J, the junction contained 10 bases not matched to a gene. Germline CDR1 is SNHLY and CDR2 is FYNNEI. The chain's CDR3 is CAIALNRGNEKLFF. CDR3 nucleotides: TGTGCCATCGCGTTAAACAGGGGAAATGAAAAACTGTTTTTT.

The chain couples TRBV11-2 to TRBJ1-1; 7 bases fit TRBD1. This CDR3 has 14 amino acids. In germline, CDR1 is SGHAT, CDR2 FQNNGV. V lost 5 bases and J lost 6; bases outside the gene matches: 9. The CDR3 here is CASSRRQGDAEAFF. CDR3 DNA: TGTGCCAGCAGCCGCAGACAGGGAGACGCTGAAGCTTTCTTT. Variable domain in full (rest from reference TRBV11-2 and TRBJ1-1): EAGVAQSPRYKIIEKRQSVAFWCNPISGHATLYWYQQILGQGPKLLIQFQNNGVVDDSQLPKDRFSAERLKGVDSTLKIQPAKLEDSAVYLCASSRRQGDAEAFFGQGTRLTVV.

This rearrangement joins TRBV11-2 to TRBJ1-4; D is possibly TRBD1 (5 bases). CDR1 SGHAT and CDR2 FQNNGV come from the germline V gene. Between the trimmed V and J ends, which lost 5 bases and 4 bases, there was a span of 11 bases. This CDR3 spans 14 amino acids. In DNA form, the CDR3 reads TGTGCCAGCAGCCCCGGGGGGAGTAATGAAAAACTGTTTTTT. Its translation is CASSPGGSNEKLFF.

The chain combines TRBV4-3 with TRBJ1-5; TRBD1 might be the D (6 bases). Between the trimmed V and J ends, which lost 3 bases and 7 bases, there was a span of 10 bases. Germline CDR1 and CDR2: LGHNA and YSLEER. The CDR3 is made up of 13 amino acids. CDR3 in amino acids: CASSHTRGQPQHF. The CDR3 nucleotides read TGCGCCAGCAGCCATACAAGGGGGCAGCCCCAGCATTTT.

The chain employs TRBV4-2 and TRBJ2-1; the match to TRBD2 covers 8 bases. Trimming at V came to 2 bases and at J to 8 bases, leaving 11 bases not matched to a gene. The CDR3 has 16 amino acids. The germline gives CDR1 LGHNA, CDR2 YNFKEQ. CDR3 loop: CASSQYNSGGADEQFF. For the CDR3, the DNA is TGTGCCAGCAGCCAATACAACTCCGGGGGGGCCGATGAGCAGTTCTTC.

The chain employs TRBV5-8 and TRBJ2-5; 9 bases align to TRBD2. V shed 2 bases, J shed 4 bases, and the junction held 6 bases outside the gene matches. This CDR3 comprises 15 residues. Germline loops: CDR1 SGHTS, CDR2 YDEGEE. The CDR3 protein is CASSLGTSTRETQYF. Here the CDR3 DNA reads TGTGCCAGCAGCTTAGGGACTAGCACCAGAGAGACCCAGTACTTC.

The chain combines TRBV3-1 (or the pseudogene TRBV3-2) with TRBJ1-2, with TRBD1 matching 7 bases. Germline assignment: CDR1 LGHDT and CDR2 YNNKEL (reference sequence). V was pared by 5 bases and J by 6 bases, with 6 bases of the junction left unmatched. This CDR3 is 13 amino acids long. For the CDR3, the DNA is TGTGCCAGCAGCACTAGACAGGGTAATGGCTACACCTTC. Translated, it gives CASSTRQGNGYTF.

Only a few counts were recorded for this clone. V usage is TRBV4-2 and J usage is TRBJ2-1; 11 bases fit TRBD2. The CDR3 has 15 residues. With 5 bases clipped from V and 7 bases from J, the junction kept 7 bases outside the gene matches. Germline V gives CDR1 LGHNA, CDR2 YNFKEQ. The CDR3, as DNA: TGTGCCAGCAGCTACACGACTAGCGGGGAAAATGAGCAGTTCTTC. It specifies CASSYTTSGENEQFF.

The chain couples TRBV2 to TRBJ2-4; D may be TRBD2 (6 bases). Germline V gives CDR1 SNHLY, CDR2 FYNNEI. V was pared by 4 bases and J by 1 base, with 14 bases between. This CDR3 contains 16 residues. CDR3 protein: CASSARGNGAKNIQYF. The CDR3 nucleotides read TGTGCCAGCAGTGCCCGGGGGAACGGGGCCAAAAACATTCAGTACTTC.

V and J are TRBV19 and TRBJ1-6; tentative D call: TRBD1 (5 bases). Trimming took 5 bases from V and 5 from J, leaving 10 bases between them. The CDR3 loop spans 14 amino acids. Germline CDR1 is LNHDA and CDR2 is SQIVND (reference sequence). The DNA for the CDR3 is TGTGCCAGTAGTTTAACAGGAGATAATTCACCCCTCCACTTT. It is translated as CASSLTGDNSPLHF.

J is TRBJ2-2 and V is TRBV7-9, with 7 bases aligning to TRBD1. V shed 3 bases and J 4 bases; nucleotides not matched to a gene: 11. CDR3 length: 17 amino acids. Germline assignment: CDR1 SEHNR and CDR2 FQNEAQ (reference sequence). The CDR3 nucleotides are TGTGCCAGCAGCTTGACACGGGACAGCTATTCCACCGGGGAGCTGTTTTTT. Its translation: CASSLTRDSYSTGELFF.

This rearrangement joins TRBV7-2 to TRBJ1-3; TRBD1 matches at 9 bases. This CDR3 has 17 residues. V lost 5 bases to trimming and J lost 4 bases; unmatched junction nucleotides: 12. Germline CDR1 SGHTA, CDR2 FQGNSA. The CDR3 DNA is TGTGCCAGCAGCCCCTTCTTCGGACAGGGGAGGGGAAACACCATATATTTT. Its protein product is CASSPFFGQGRGNTIYF.

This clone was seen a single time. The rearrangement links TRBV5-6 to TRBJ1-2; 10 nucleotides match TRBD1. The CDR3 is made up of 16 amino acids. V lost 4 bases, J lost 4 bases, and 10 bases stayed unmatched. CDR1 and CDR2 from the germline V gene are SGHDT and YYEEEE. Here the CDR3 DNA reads TGTGCCAGCAGCCCATCCCAGGACAGGGGGTCCTATGGCTACACCTTC. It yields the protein CASSPSQDRGSYGYTF.

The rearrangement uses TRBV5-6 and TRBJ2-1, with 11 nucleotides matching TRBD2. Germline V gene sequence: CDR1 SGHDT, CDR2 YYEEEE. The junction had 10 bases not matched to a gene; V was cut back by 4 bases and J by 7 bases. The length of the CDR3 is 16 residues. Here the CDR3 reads CASSPRLAGIGNEQFF. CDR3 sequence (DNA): TGTGCCAGCAGCCCCCGACTAGCGGGGATAGGAAATGAGCAGTTCTTC.